This T cell receptor beta chain comes out of a study of shared clonotypes between healthy human individuals. Clones were read by immunoSEQ multiplex PCR, and TCRdb kept only the in-frame ones, dropping some. The sample has about 2,500,000 clones, approximately 94% seen once; the top ten hold about 0.13%. Germline V gives CDR1 SGHAT, CDR2 FQNNGV. The CDR3 extends over 14 amino acids. V gave up 3 bases and J gave up 7 bases; unmatched junction bases: 6. The sequencing input was naive CD4+ T cells sorted from blood. Subset noted: CD45RA+ positively selected. The chain employs TRBV11-2 and TRBJ1-2, with 9 bases matching TRBD1. This TCR was sampled from a young man in good health. CDR3 bases: TGTGCCAGCAGCTTTCAAACAGGGGGCTCTGGCTACACCTTC. Its translation: CASSFQTGGSGYTF.